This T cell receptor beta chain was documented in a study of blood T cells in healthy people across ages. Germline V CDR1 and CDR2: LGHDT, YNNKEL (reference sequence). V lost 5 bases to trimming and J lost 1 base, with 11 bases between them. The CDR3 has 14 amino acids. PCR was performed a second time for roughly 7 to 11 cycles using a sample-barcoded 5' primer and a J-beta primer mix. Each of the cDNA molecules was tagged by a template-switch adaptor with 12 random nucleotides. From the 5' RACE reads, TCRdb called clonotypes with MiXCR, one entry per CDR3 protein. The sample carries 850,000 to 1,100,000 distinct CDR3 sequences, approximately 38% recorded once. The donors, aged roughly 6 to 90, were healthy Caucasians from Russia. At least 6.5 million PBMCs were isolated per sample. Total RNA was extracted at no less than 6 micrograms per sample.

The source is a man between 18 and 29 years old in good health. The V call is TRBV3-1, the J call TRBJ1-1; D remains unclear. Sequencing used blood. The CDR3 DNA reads TGTGCCAGCAGCGCCCGGCGGAGGAACACTGAAGCTTTCTTT. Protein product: CASSARRRNTEAFF.